Here is one TCR beta chain with its context. A much bigger clone sits one base away, suggesting this may be a read error. The germline V and J ends were trimmed by 5 bases and 3 bases, with 13 bases remaining between them. This CDR3 region has 15 residues. CDR1 is SEHNR, CDR2 FQNEAQ, per germline (reference sequence). Researchers took RNA transcripts and amplified TCR beta CDR3 regions from them. RT-PCR with HTBI primers came first, then second-round multiplex PCR. TCRdb re-called the multiplex PCR reads through MiXCR, storing one row per CDR3 protein. The table has over a million distinct CDR3 sequences, about 40% seen once. The data are from a study of Graves' ophthalmopathy and Graves' hyperthyroidism.

Sequencing was carried out using peripheral blood or thyroid tissue (not recorded which). The sequence derives from an adult man with Graves' hyperthyroidism. The chain uses TRBV7-9 and TRBJ1-4; tentatively, D is TRBD1 (5 bases). The CDR3 here is CASSAKEGPNEKLFF. The CDR3, as DNA: TGTGCCAGCAGCGCAAAGGAGGGGCCTAATGAAAAACTGTTTTTT.